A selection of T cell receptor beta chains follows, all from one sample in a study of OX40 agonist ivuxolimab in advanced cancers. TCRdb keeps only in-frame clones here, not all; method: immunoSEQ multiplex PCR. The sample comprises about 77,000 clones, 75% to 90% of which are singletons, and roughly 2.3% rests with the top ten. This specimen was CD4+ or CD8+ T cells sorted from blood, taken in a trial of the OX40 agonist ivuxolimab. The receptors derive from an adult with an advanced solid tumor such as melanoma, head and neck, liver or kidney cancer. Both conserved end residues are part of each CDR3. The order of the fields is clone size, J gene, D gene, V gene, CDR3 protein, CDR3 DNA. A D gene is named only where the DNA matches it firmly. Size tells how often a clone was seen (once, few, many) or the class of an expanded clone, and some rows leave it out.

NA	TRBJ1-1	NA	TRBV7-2	CASSLRPRGTEAFF	TGTGCCAGCAGCTTAAGGCCCAGGGGCACTGAAGCTTTCTTT
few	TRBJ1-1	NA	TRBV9	CASSVGEVSTEAFF	TGTGCCAGCAGCGTAGGCGAGGTATCGACTGAAGCTTTCTTT
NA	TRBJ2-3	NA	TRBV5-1	CASSLSGPRTDTQYF	TGCGCCAGCAGCTTGTCGGGACCACGGACAGATACGCAGTATTTT
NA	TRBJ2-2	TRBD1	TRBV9	CASRRQGTNTGELFF	TGTGCCAGCAGAAGACAGGGAACGAACACCGGGGAGCTGTTTTTT
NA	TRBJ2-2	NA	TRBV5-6	CASSFLGGGTGELFF	TGTGCCAGCAGCTTCCTAGGGGGGGGCACCGGGGAGCTGTTTTTT
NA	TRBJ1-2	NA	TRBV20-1	CRTQGQGYTF	TGCAGAACTCAGGGGCAGGGCTACACCTTC
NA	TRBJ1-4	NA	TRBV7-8	CASSFSGATNEKLFF	TGTGCCAGCAGCTTCTCAGGGGCAACTAATGAAAAACTGTTTTTT
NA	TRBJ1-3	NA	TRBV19	CASNNPFDSSGNTIYF	TGTGCCAGTAACAACCCTTTTGACAGCTCTGGAAACACCATATATTTT
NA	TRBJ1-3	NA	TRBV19	CASSLRQSLGNTIYF	TGTGCCAGTAGTCTCCGACAGAGCCTGGGAAACACCATATATTTT
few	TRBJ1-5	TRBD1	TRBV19	CASSKDRGNSNQPQHF	TGTGCCAGTAGTAAGGACAGGGGTAATAGCAATCAGCCCCAGCATTTT
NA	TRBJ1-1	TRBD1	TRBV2	CASRETTGGTEAFF	TGTGCCAGCAGGGAGACGACAGGGGGCACTGAAGCTTTCTTT
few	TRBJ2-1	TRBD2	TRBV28	CASFLLGSGSANEQFF	TGTGCCAGTTTCCTGTTAGGGAGCGGGAGTGCCAATGAGCAGTTCTTC
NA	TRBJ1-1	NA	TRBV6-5	CASSYEGRTEAFF	TGTGCCAGCAGTTACGAGGGGAGGACTGAAGCTTTCTTT
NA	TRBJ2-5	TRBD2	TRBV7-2	CASSPLAGALRETQYF	TGTGCCAGCAGCCCATTAGCGGGGGCACTACGGGAGACCCAGTACTTC
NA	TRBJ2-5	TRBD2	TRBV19	CASSIDKREAKETQYF	TGTGCCAGTAGTATAGATAAGCGGGAAGCAAAAGAGACCCAGTACTTC
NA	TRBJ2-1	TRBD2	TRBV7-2	CASSSPRTSGGGSYNEQFF	TGTGCCAGCAGCTCCCCAAGGACTAGCGGGGGGGGCTCCTACAATGAGCAGTTCTTC
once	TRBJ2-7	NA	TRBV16	CASSHSYEQYF	TGTGCCAGCAGCCATTCATACGAGCAGTACTTC
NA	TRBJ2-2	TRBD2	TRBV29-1	CSVGAGGKNTGELFF	TGCAGCGTGGGAGCGGGAGGGAAGAACACCGGGGAGCTGTTTTTT
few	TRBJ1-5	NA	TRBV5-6	CASSLGQGLVPQHF	TGTGCCAGCAGCTTGGGGCAGGGGTTGGTGCCCCAGCATTTT
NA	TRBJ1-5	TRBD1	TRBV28	CAIGTGNGNQPQHF	TGTGCCATCGGGACAGGGAACGGCAATCAGCCCCAGCATTTT
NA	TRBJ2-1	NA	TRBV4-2	CASSQETTGGLRRQFF	TGTGCCAGCAGCCAAGAGACAACCGGGGGGCTTCGGAGGCAGTTCTTC
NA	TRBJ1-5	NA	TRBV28	CASRWTPSQPQHF	TGTGCCAGCAGATGGACCCCGAGTCAGCCCCAGCATTTT
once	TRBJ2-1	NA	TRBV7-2	CASSPSLFYNEQFF	TGTGCCAGCAGCCCATCACTTTTCTACAATGAGCAGTTCTTC
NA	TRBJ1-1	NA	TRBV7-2	CASSLVWGNMNTEAFF	TGTGCCAGCAGCTTAGTATGGGGAAATATGAACACTGAAGCTTTCTTT
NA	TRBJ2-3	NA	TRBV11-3	CASSPGASTDTQYF	TGTGCCAGCAGCCCAGGAGCTAGCACAGATACGCAGTATTTT
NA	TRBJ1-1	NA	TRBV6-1	CASTPKTEAFF	TGTGCCAGCACCCCTAAGACTGAAGCTTTCTTT
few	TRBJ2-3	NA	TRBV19	CAIGSGSTDTQYF	TGTGCCATCGGGAGCGGGAGCACAGATACGCAGTATTTT
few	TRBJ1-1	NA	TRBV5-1	CASSLAPGRSEAFF	TGCGCCAGCAGCTTGGCACCCGGCCGGTCGGAAGCTTTCTTT
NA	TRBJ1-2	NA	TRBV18	CASSPSDRNYGYTF	TGTGCCAGCTCACCGTCGGACCGGAACTATGGCTACACCTTC
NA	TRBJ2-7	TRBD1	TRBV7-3	CASSPGGTGTYEQYF	TGTGCCAGCAGCCCAGGGGGGACAGGGACCTACGAGCAGTACTTC
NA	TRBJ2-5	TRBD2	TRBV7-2	CASSLRLAGGPVETQYF	TGTGCCAGCAGCTTACGGTTAGCGGGGGGGCCGGTGGAGACCCAGTACTTC
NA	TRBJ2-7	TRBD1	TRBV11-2	CASSEDRQLYGEQYF	TGTGCCAGCAGCGAGGACAGGCAGCTGTACGGCGAGCAGTACTTC
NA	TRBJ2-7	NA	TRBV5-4	CASSQDRYEQYF	TGTGCCAGCAGCCAGGACCGATACGAGCAGTACTTC
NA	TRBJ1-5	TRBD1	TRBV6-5	CASSYSTGRQPQHF	TGTGCCAGCAGTTACTCGACAGGGCGACAGCCCCAGCATTTT
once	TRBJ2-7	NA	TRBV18	CASSPRGTGTYEQYF	TGTGCCAGCTCACCTCGCGGGACGGGGACCTACGAGCAGTACTTC
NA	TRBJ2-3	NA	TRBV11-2	CASSLGPSDTQYF	TGTGCCAGCAGCCTCGGACCATCAGATACGCAGTATTTT
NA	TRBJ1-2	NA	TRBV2	CASSDRHGGIYGYTF	TGTGCCAGCAGTGACCGTCATGGAGGAATCTATGGCTACACCTTC
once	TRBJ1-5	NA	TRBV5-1	CASSLVRGGQPQHF	TGCGCCAGCAGCTTGGTAAGGGGTGGCCAGCCCCAGCATTTT
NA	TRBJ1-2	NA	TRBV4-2	CASSQEGEDYGYTF	TGTGCCAGCAGCCAAGAAGGGGAGGACTATGGCTACACCTTC
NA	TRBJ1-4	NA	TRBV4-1	CASSHASEKLFF	TGCGCCAGCAGCCACGCATCTGAAAAACTGTTTTTT
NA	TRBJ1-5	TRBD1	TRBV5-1	CASSLAGQALQPQHF	TGCGCCAGCAGCTTGGCGGGACAGGCGTTACAGCCCCAGCATTTT
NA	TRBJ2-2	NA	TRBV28	CAGHRRGNTGELFF	TGTGCCGGCCATAGGAGGGGGAACACCGGGGAGCTGTTTTTT
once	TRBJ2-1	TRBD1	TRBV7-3	CASSLGDSQGDEQFF	TGTGCCAGCAGCTTGGGGGACAGCCAAGGAGATGAGCAGTTCTTC
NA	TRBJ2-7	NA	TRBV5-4	CASSPGYGGSYEQYF	TGTGCCAGCAGCCCGGGCTACGGGGGCTCCTACGAGCAGTACTTC
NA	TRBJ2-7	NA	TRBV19	CASSRAGQQTYEQYF	TGTGCCAGTAGTAGGGCGGGACAGCAAACCTACGAGCAGTACTTC
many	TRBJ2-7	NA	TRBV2	CASSTYEQYF	TGTGCCAGCAGTACCTACGAGCAGTACTTC
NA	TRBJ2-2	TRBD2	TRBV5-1	CASSESGRATGELFF	TGCGCCAGCAGCGAAAGCGGGAGGGCGACCGGGGAGCTGTTTTTT
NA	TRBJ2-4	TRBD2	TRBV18	CASSPPSGIGNIQYF	TGTGCCAGCTCACCACCTAGCGGGATTGGAAACATTCAGTACTTC
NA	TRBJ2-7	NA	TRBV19	CASSIESQGRSYEQYF	TGTGCCAGTAGTATAGAGTCTCAGGGGAGGTCCTACGAGCAGTACTTC
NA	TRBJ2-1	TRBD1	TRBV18	CASSPFAGGQNEQFF	TGTGCCAGCTCACCATTCGCAGGGGGCCAGAATGAGCAGTTCTTC
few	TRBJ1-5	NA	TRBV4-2	CASSQEHRNNQPQHF	TGTGCCAGCAGCCAAGAACACAGGAACAATCAGCCCCAGCATTTT
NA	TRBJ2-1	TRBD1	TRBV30	CASSSRDRESNEQFF	TGTGCCTCGAGTAGCCGGGACAGGGAAAGCAATGAGCAGTTCTTC
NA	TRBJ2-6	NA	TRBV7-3	CASSLTSGFGANVLTF	TGTGCCAGCAGCTTAACTTCCGGCTTTGGGGCCAACGTCCTGACTTTC